These 20 T cell receptor beta chains came from one sample sequenced in a study of cytomegalovirus exposure and HLA in healthy donors. The primer mix had 60 Vbeta and 13 Jbeta primers. Profiled with immunoSEQ multiplex PCR; TCRdb holds only in-frame clones, not every one. The sample includes 85,000 to 130,000 clones, approximately 68% of them seen just once. Specimen: PBMCs. These receptors were collected from a woman under 30 in good health and CMV-seropositive.

The gene calls are TRBV7-9 and TRBJ1-4; D may be TRBD1 (6 bases). Per germline, CDR1 SEHNR and CDR2 FQNEAQ (reference sequence). Deletions cut 3 bases from V and 5 bases from J, with 13 bases between. This CDR3 has 15 residues. The CDR3 sequence is CASSFADRKNEKLFF. The CDR3 coding sequence is TGTGCCAGCAGCTTCGCGGACAGAAAGAATGAAAAACTGTTTTTT. Together with reference TRBV7-9 and TRBJ1-4, the CDR3 gives the full variable domain: DTGVSQNPRHKITKRGQNVTFRCDPISEHNRLYWYRQTLGQGPEFLTYFQNEAQLEKSRLLSDRFSAERPKGSFSTLEIQRTEQGDSAMYLCASSFADRKNEKLFFGSGTQLSVL.

The V call is TRBV15, the J call TRBJ1-1; maybe TRBD1 (5 bases). The CDR3 is 15 amino acids. Looked up from germline, CDR1 is LNHNV and CDR2 is YYDKDF (reference sequence). Trimming removed 2 bases from V and 1 base from J, with 11 bases in between. CDR3 residues: CATSRNRFPNTEAFF. In DNA form, the CDR3 reads TGTGCCACCAGCAGAAACAGGTTTCCGAACACTGAAGCTTTCTTT.

The chain has TRBV7-8 and TRBJ2-7; D perhaps matches TRBD1 (6 bases). Germline V gene lookup returns CDR1 SGHVS and CDR2 FQNEAQ. The CDR3 contains 17 residues. The ends were cut back, 5 bases at V and 3 bases at J, with 23 bases in the middle. The CDR3 DNA reads TGTGCCAGCAGCGAGAGGGGCGGGCCCCCAGGGGACTACGAGCAGTACTTC. Protein: CASSERGGPPGDYEQYF.

The genes are TRBV6-5 and TRBJ2-5; unclear D gene. The CDR3 contains 14 residues. Per germline, CDR1 MNHEY and CDR2 SVGAGI. V was trimmed by 2 bases and J by 4 bases, leaving 11 bases between them. CDR3 loop: CASSYRRYRETQYF. The CDR3 region has the DNA TGTGCCAGCAGTTACCGACGGTACAGAGAGACCCAGTACTTC.

The V and J genes are TRBV14 and TRBJ2-1, with 8 bases identical to TRBD2. This CDR3 contains 17 residues. Trimming removed 3 bases from V and 0 bases from J; junction bases left unmatched: 7. Germline lookup yields CDR1 SGHDN and CDR2 FVKESK. As DNA, the CDR3 is TGTGCCAGCAGCCAGCCCGGGACTAGTGACTCCTACAATGAGCAGTTCTTC. Its protein is CASSQPGTSDSYNEQFF.

The CDR3 region has the DNA TGTGCCAGCAGTCCGGCGGGAGGAACCTACAATGAGCAGTTCTTC. Translated, it gives CASSPAGGTYNEQFF. The chain uses TRBV6-4 and TRBJ2-1; TRBD2 aligns across 8 bases. The CDR3 contains 15 residues. Germline trimming cut 5 bases from V and 2 bases from J; bases unmatched to any gene: 5. Germline V gene sequence: CDR1 MRHNA, CDR2 SNTAGT.

The chain recombines TRBV19 with TRBJ2-3; 8 bases are shared with TRBD2. This CDR3 has 12 residues. The germline gives CDR1 LNHDA, CDR2 SQIVND (reference sequence). V trimming: 6 bases; J trimming: 4 bases; junction bases outside the gene matches: 0. The CDR3 sequence is CASSGGADTQYF. CDR3 bases: TGTGCCAGTAGCGGGGGGGCAGATACGCAGTATTTT.

V gene TRBV4-3 combines with J gene TRBJ2-1, with TRBD2 matching over 7 bases. V shed 0 bases, J shed 3 bases, and the junction held 2 bases outside the gene matches. The germline gives CDR1 LGHNA, CDR2 YSLEER. This CDR3 is built from 15 residues. CDR3 in amino acids: CASSQDRTSYNEQFF. CDR3 in DNA: TGCGCCAGCAGCCAAGATCGGACTAGCTACAATGAGCAGTTCTTC.

The genes are TRBV4-1 and TRBJ2-2; TRBD1 might be the D (5 bases). The germline V and J ends were trimmed by 0 bases and 1 base, with 15 bases remaining between them. Per germline, CDR1 MGHRA and CDR2 YSYEKL. This CDR3 is built from 18 residues. The CDR3 DNA is TGCGCCAGCAGCCAAGAGGGGCGTCGGTACTTGAACACCGGGGAGCTGTTTTTT. It specifies CASSQEGRRYLNTGELFF.

This clone came up a few times. The CDR3 region is CASRVAGGTTGELFF. The CDR3 DNA sequence: TGCGCCAGCAGAGTAGCGGGAGGGACCACCGGGGAGCTGTTTTTT. The chain carries TRBV10-2 and TRBJ2-2; the match to TRBD2 covers 11 bases. The germline V gene encodes CDR1 WSHSY and CDR2 SAAADI. V trimming: 6 bases; J trimming: 4 bases; junction bases outside the gene matches: 4. This CDR3 spans 15 amino acids.

Remarks on this clone: The same CDR3 is also encoded by other DNA sequences in this sample. This chain links TRBV7-3 with TRBJ1-1; 8 bases match TRBD1. Germline lookup yields CDR1 SGHTA and CDR2 FQGTGA. The CDR3 has 14 residues. The V gene end was trimmed by 0 bases and the J gene end by 4 bases; junction bases not matched to a gene: 1. The CDR3 here is CASSLTGQGTEAFF. The DNA for the CDR3 is TGTGCCAGCAGCTTAACCGGACAGGGCACTGAAGCTTTCTTT.

V and J are TRBV19 and TRBJ2-1; 12 positions agree with TRBD2. V dropped 6 bases and J dropped 7; count of bases not matched to a gene: 7. In germline, CDR1 is LNHDA, CDR2 SQIVND (reference sequence). This CDR3 has 15 residues. The CDR3 region has the DNA TGTGCCAGTAGCCAAGAGGGGACTAGCGGGAATGAGCAGTTCTTC. It is translated as CASSQEGTSGNEQFF.

The chain has TRBV4-1 and TRBJ2-5; the match to TRBD2 covers 10 bases. The germline V gene has CDR1 MGHRA and CDR2 YSYEKL. V was pared by 4 bases and J by 5 bases, with 13 bases of the junction left unmatched. The CDR3 totals 17 residues. As DNA, the CDR3 is TGCGCCAGCAGCCGAGGGAGGGCTAGCGGGAGAAGTGAGACCCAGTACTTC. It specifies CASSRGRASGRSETQYF.

The CDR3: CASSQDLLQGHFTYEQYF. The DNA for the CDR3 is TGTGCCAGCAGCCAAGATCTCCTCCAGGGGCATTTTACCTACGAGCAGTACTTC. The V gene is TRBV14, the J gene TRBJ2-5; a possible D gene is TRBD1 (6 bases). The DNA end favors TRBJ2-7, so the J call may be wrong. Looked up from germline, CDR1 is SGHDN and CDR2 is FVKESK. The CDR3 sequence is 18 residues long.

The sample holds a few counts of this clone. The chain couples TRBV6-5 to TRBJ2-7; possible D gene TRBD1, 7 bases. V lost 4 bases and J lost 3, with 19 bases in between. The germline V gene has CDR1 MNHEY and CDR2 SVGAGI. This CDR3 comprises 16 residues. In DNA, the CDR3 is TGTGCCAGCAGTTCCCCCACGGGCAGGGGGGACTACGAGCAGTACTTC. It codes for CASSSPTGRGDYEQYF.

The rearrangement joins TRBV18 to TRBJ1-5, with D perhaps matching TRBD1 (5 bases). Germline V gene sequence: CDR1 KGHSH, CDR2 LQKENI. This CDR3 is built from 14 residues. V lost 2 bases and J lost 2, with 7 bases in between. DNA of the CDR3: TGTGCCAGCTCACCAGGAGGGGGCAATCAGCCCCAGCATTTT. It yields the protein CASSPGGGNQPQHF.

The rearrangement joins TRBV7-9 to TRBJ2-2, with TRBD1 matching over 9 bases. The CDR3 contains 14 residues. Germline V lookup: CDR1 SEHNR, CDR2 FQNEAQ (reference sequence). V was clipped by 6 bases and J by 7 bases; unmatched bases: 6. CDR3 sequence (DNA): TGTGCCAGCAGTATTGGACAGGGGAACGGGGAGCTGTTTTTT. Translating it yields CASSIGQGNGELFF.

Note on this clone: The germline gene is not matched at one end of the junction; a read error may be the cause. The gene calls are TRBV7-9 and TRBJ2-7, with TRBD1 matching over 10 bases. Germline V lookup: CDR1 SEHNR, CDR2 FQNEAQ (reference sequence). The CDR3 is made up of 17 amino acids. CDR3 sequence: CSSSASGRTGGEDEQYF. CDR3 coding DNA: TGTTCCAGCAGCGCTAGCGGAAGGACAGGGGGTGAGGACGAGCAGTACTTC.

The J gene is TRBJ1-4, the V gene TRBV27; D call uncertain. Trimming took 4 bases from V and 8 from J, leaving 23 bases between them. This CDR3 has 17 amino acids. CDR1 is MNHEY, CDR2 SMNVEV, per germline (reference sequence). CDR3 sequence reads: CASSSPSRGKVPEKLFF. As DNA, the CDR3 is TGTGCCAGCAGTTCCCCCTCGAGAGGGAAGGTTCCGGAAAAACTGTTTTTT.

This chain connects TRBV7-9 to TRBJ1-1; TRBD1 might be the D (6 bases). Germline CDR1 reads SEHNR; CDR2 reads FQNEAQ (reference sequence). V was clipped by 4 bases and J by 5 bases, with 14 bases between them. The CDR3 covers 14 residues. The CDR3 here is CASSSQGEGTEAFF. The DNA for the CDR3 is TGTGCCAGCAGCTCACAGGGAGAAGGAACTGAAGCTTTCTTT. Full variable domain (remainder filled in from reference TRBV7-9 and TRBJ1-1): DTGVSQNPRHKITKRGQNVTFRCDPISEHNRLYWYRQTLGQGPEFLTYFQNEAQLEKSRLLSDRFSAERPKGSFSTLEIQRTEQGDSAMYLCASSSQGEGTEAFFGQGTRLTVV.